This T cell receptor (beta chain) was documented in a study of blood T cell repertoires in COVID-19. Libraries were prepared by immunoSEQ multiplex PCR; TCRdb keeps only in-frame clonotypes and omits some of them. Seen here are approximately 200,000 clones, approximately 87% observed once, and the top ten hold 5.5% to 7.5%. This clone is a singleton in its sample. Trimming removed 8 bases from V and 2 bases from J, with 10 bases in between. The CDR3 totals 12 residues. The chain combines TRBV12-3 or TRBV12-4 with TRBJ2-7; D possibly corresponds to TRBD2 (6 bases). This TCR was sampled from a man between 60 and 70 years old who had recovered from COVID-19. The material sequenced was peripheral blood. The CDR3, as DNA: TGTGCCAGCGGCGGGAAGCCCTACGAGCAGTACTTC. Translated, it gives CASGGKPYEQYF.